The rows below give T cell receptor beta chains drawn from one sample of a study of T cell responses to AZD1222 COVID-19 vaccine. Clones were read by immunoSEQ multiplex PCR, and TCRdb kept only the in-frame ones, dropping some. The sample carries approximately 130,000 clones, 92% recorded once. Source: peripheral blood, taken on day 0 of AZD1222 vaccination. The receptor set was obtained from an adult in good health. Each CDR3 is given with its conserved first and last residue. A D gene is named only where the DNA matches it firmly. For some rows the clone size is stated as once, few or many, or as a class when expanded; others skip it.

abundance,d_gene,j_gene,v_gene,CDR3nt,CDR3aa
-,-,TRBJ1-4,TRBV5-1,TGCGCCAGCAGCTTTGGGGCGGGTAATGAAAAACTGTTTTTT,CASSFGAGNEKLFF
once,-,TRBJ2-5,TRBV5-1,TGCGCCAGCACCTACTTGCCCCAAGAGACCCAGTACTTC,CASTYLPQETQYF
-,TRBD2,TRBJ2-1,TRBV30,TGTGCCTGGAGGCCCAGGACTAGCGGGAGAATGAGCTCCTACAATGAGCAGTTCTTC,CAWRPRTSGRMSSYNEQFF
few,TRBD2,TRBJ2-4,TRBV25-1,TGTGCCAGCAGTGATCCCGGGACTAGCAACATTCAGTACTTC,CASSDPGTSNIQYF
-,TRBD2,TRBJ2-5,TRBV11-2,TGTGCCAGCAGCTTAGAAGCGGGGCGGGAGACCCAGTACTTC,CASSLEAGRETQYF
-,-,TRBJ1-2,TRBV5-5,TGTGCCAGCAGACGCGTTATTGACAGGTCCTATGGCTACACCTTC,CASRRVIDRSYGYTF
-,-,TRBJ1-5,TRBV28,TGTGCCAGCCTGACTCCTAGCAATCAGCCCCAGCATTTT,CASLTPSNQPQHF
-,-,TRBJ1-5,TRBV2,TGTGCCAGCAGTCGGGACGGGAATAGCAATCAGCCCCAGCATTTT,CASSRDGNSNQPQHF
once,-,TRBJ2-7,TRBV20-1,TGCAGTGCAGGGCCCCGCTACGAGCAGTACTTC,CSAGPRYEQYF
-,TRBD1,TRBJ1-1,TRBV29-1,TGCAGCGTTGAAGATGGGGAGGGGGCGAACACTGAAGCTTTCTTT,CSVEDGEGANTEAFF
-,-,TRBJ2-1,TRBV19,TGTGCCAGTAGTATAAGAATGCGGCAGGGCAAGGGCAATGAGCAGTTCTTC,CASSIRMRQGKGNEQFF
-,-,TRBJ1-4,TRBV7-9,TGTGCCAGCAGCTTAGTTTGGACAGATAATGAAAAACTGTTTTTT,CASSLVWTDNEKLFF
-,-,TRBJ2-5,TRBV28,TGTGCCAGCAGTTCTCCTAGAGAGCGGTTCCAAGAGACCCAGTACTTC,CASSSPRERFQETQYF
-,-,TRBJ2-2,TRBV5-1,TGCGCCAGCACCAAAGACAGAAACACCGGGGAGCTGTTTTTT,CASTKDRNTGELFF
-,-,TRBJ1-4,TRBV27,TGTGCCAGCAGATTTTCCCCTCCCGGGATGCAGAATGAAAAACTGTTTTTT,CASRFSPPGMQNEKLFF
-,-,TRBJ1-5,TRBV10-3,TGTGCCATCAGCAGGGGATCGGGTCAGCCCCAGCATTTT,CAISRGSGQPQHF
once,-,TRBJ1-2,TRBV5-1,TGCGCCAGCAGCTCCTCCTCAGAAAACTATGGCTACACCTTC,CASSSSSENYGYTF
-,TRBD1,TRBJ1-2,TRBV5-1,TGCGCCAGCAGCACCGGACAGGGCCAGGCGGACTATGGCTACACCTTC,CASSTGQGQADYGYTF
-,-,TRBJ2-7,TRBV14,TGTGCCAGCAGCCCCTTCCGGCAGGTCTACGAGCAGTACTTC,CASSPFRQVYEQYF
-,TRBD2,TRBJ2-3,TRBV4-1,TGCGCCAGCAGCCAAAAACTGGGGGCAGCGGGAGGTGTAGATACGCAGTATTTT,CASSQKLGAAGGVDTQYF
-,-,TRBJ1-1,TRBV6-1,TGTGCCAGCAGTGAATTCCCAACGAGCACTGAAGCTTTCTTT,CASSEFPTSTEAFF
-,TRBD1,TRBJ1-6,TRBV30,TGTGCCTGGAGTGTTAAGGGGGCAGGTAATTCACCCCTCCACTTT,CAWSVKGAGNSPLHF
-,TRBD2,TRBJ2-3,TRBV13,TGTGCCAGCAGCTTAGGCTCGGGAGGGAGCCTCGATACGCAGTATTTT,CASSLGSGGSLDTQYF
-,-,TRBJ1-4,TRBV5-1,TGCGCCAGCAGACGCATAGGACAGAACACTTATACCCAATGGGAAAAACTGTTTTTT,CASRRIGQNTYTQWEKLFF
-,-,TRBJ1-2,TRBV11-2,TGTGCCAGCAGCTTAAGTGTCGGCGACTATGGCTACACCTTC,CASSLSVGDYGYTF
-,-,TRBJ1-2,TRBV14,TGTGCCAGCACCTCGAACGGACACTATGGCTACACCTTC,CASTSNGHYGYTF
-,-,TRBJ2-7,TRBV6-6,TGTGCCAGCAGTTACTCGATTGAGGGGCAGGACGAGCAGTACTTC,CASSYSIEGQDEQYF
-,-,TRBJ1-5,TRBV6-5,TGTGCCAGCAGCGACAGGTCCGTCAATCAGCCCCAGCATTTT,CASSDRSVNQPQHF
-,-,TRBJ2-7,TRBV10-3,TGTGCCATCAGTGCCTACTACCCAGACGAGCAGTACTTC,CAISAYYPDEQYF
-,-,TRBJ2-1,TRBV27,TGTGCCAGCACCCACCGGGCCAACTACGACAATGAGCAGTTCTTC,CASTHRANYDNEQFF
-,-,TRBJ2-7,TRBV5-6,TGTGCCAGCAGCTTAGTCGGGGTAGGCTCCTACGAGCAGTACTTC,CASSLVGVGSYEQYF
-,-,TRBJ2-3,TRBV19,TGTGCCAGTAGTAACCTAGGGGTCACAGATACGCAGTATTTT,CASSNLGVTDTQYF
-,TRBD1,TRBJ1-1,TRBV14,TGTGCCAGCAGCCAATTTGGACAGGGCATGAACACTGAAGCTTTCTTT,CASSQFGQGMNTEAFF
few,-,TRBJ1-5,TRBV29-1,TGCAGCGTTGGCAGTGGGGAAGCTGGGCCCCAGCATTTT,CSVGSGEAGPQHF
-,TRBD2,TRBJ2-3,TRBV5-5,TGTGCCAGCAGCTTGGGAGGAGCGGGACCCACAGATACGCAGTATTTT,CASSLGGAGPTDTQYF
-,-,TRBJ2-2,TRBV6-6,TGTGCCAGCAGTTTCCCCGACGGGGAGCTGTTTTTT,CASSFPDGELFF
once,-,TRBJ1-1,TRBV30,TGTGCCTGGAACCAGGGGAGGAACACTGAAGCTTTCTTT,CAWNQGRNTEAFF
-,-,TRBJ1-1,TRBV7-9,TGTGCCAGCAGCTTACAGTTGAACACTGAAGCTTTCTTT,CASSLQLNTEAFF
-,-,TRBJ1-5,TRBV18,TGTGCCAGCCGTGGGCCCCAGGGTCAGCCCCAGCATTTT,CASRGPQGQPQHF
-,-,TRBJ2-7,TRBV5-1,TGCGCCAGCTCATTTGACAGAGCCTACGAGCAGTACTTC,CASSFDRAYEQYF
-,TRBD1,TRBJ1-1,TRBV2,TGTGCCAGCAGTTTAACAGGGGAAATTAACACTGAAGCTTTCTTT,CASSLTGEINTEAFF
-,-,TRBJ2-7,TRBV10-3,TGTGCCAACGAAACAGGGTCCTACGAGCAGTACTTC,CANETGSYEQYF
-,-,TRBJ1-4,TRBV2,TGTGCCAGCAGGAAGGGCGGTGCTCTATGGGAAAAACTGTTTTTT,CASRKGGALWEKLFF
-,-,TRBJ1-2,TRBV6-5,TGTGCCAGCAGTACAAGTGCACCATCAATCTATGGCTACACCTTC,CASSTSAPSIYGYTF
-,-,TRBJ1-2,TRBV5-1,TGCGCCAGCAGCTTGGTTTTAGGGGACACCTATGGCTACACCTTC,CASSLVLGDTYGYTF
-,-,TRBJ1-5,TRBV27,TGTGCCAGCAGTTTAAGAGGGCAGCCCCAGCATTTT,CASSLRGQPQHF
once,-,TRBJ2-7,TRBV2,TGTGCCAGCAGGAGAGAGGGACAGAGGGTCGGGGGAGACTACGAGCAGTACTTC,CASRREGQRVGGDYEQYF
-,TRBD1,TRBJ1-5,TRBV3-1/TRBV3-2,TGTGCCAGCAGCCAATCGGGACAGGGGGATCAGCCCCAGCATTTT,CASSQSGQGDQPQHF
-,TRBD2,TRBJ2-2,TRBV27,TGTGCCAGCAGTTCCCGGACTAGCGGCGGGGAGCTGTTTTTT,CASSSRTSGGELFF
-,-,TRBJ1-1,TRBV19,TGTGCCAGTCGTCGTGGGCGGCTGAACACTGAAGCTTTCTTT,CASRRGRLNTEAFF
-,-,TRBJ1-3,TRBV5-1,TGCGCCAGCAGCCCGACCAGCTCTGGAAACACCATATATTTT,CASSPTSSGNTIYF